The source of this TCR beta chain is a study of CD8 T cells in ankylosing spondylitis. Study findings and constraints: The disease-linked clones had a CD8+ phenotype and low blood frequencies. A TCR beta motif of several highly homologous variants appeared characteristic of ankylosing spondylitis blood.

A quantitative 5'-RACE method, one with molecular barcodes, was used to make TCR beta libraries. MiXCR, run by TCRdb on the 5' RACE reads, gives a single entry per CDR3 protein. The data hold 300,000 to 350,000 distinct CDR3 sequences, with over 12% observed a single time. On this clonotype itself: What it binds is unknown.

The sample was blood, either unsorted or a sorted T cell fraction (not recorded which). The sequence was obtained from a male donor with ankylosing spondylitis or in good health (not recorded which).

The CDR3 reads CASSGVGYNQPQHF. DNA for the CDR3: TGTGCCAGCAGTGGGGTGGGGTATAATCAGCCCCAGCATTTT. The J gene is TRBJ1-5, the V gene TRBV25-1; D uncertain. V was trimmed by 4 bases and J by 4 bases, leaving 11 bases between them. CDR3 length equals 14 residues. Per the germline V gene, CDR1 is MGHDK and CDR2 is SYGVNS.